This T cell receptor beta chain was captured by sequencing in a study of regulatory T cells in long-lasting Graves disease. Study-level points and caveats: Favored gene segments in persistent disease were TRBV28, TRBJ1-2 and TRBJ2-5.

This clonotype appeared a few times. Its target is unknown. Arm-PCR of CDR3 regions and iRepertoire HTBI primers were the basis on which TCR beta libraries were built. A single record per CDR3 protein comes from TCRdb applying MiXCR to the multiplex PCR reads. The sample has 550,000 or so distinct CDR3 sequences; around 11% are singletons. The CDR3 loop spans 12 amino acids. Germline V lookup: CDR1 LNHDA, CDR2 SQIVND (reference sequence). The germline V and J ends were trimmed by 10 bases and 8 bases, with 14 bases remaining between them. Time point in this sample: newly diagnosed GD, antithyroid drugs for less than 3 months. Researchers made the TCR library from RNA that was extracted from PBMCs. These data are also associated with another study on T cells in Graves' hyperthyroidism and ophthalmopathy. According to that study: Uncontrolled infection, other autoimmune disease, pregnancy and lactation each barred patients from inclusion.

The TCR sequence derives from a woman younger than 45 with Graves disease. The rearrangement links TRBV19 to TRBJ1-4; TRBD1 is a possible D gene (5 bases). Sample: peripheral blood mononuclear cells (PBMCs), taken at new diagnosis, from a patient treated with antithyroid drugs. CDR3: CATSFGDEKLFF. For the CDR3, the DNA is TGTGCCACCTCTTTCGGGGACGAAAAACTGTTTTTT.